This T cell receptor beta chain was recorded in a study of T cell responses to AZD1222 COVID-19 vaccine (dated by TCRdb to the early 2020s). For the study in its entirety: AZD1222 recipients given second doses at about 4 weeks or at about 12 weeks were pooled, since spike-specific TCR depth and breadth were not found to differ between the two schedules. A total of around 240 trial participants underwent TCR sequencing, of whom some 200 had received two doses of AZD1222 and 26 had received two doses of the MenACWY control vaccine. Trial participants were enrolled by age into 18-55, 56-69 and 70-plus year subgroups, with about 150, 27 and 61 TCR-sequenced participants respectively. Study-wide conclusions, independent of this receptor: Conclusions about previously exposed vaccinees are limited, since just five or six AZD1222 recipients were seropositive for SARS-CoV-2 at baseline. After two AZD1222 doses, both the breadth and the depth of spike-specific TCRs were significantly higher than at day 0 and than in MenACWY recipients. Because no day 14 peak-response samples were available, repertoires were characterized only after the peak T cell response. The vaccine-associated CD4 TCRs covered the entire spike protein, and the dominant responses fell in regions 160-218 and 743-854. Participants were mostly white British, with more females than males. The authors suggested clonal diversity may have been underestimated. In the small 56-69-year group, the increase in depth fell short of significance, most likely because of low power. Nearly half of unique spike-specific TCRs reportedly recognized epitopes outside regions mutated in the B.1.351 and B.1.1.7 variants.

The CDR3 regions of human TCRbeta chains were analyzed by immunosequencing. Concerning the study's data processing: TCRs in the repertoires were compared against a reference library of SARS-CoV-2-specific TCRs that had been generated with the MIRA antigen-specificity platform. Breadth was defined as the fraction of unique TCRs that were SARS-CoV-2-associated. Depth was defined as the fraction of total T cells that were SARS-CoV-2-associated. Using the MIRA data, each spike-specific TCR was mapped to the spike region that the TCR reacts to and placed in a CD4 or CD8 class. Log10-transformed breadth and depth values were compared by one-way ANOVA with Sidak's multiple comparisons tests. TCRdb took this table from immuneACCESS and kept in-frame rearrangements with V and J called. Such tables lack part of the clones; where checked against another copy, unresolved V genes explain under half of the gap, and the rest is unexplained. That table furnishes V, J and clone size, whereas the DNA furnished D and trimming. For this sample the table gives 110,000 to 150,000 clones, of which more than 85% were detected only once. More than 8% of the sample is in the top ten clones.

As concerns this clone: It lacks a known antigen. No clone much larger than this one lies a single base away; base qualities are absent.

The time point label for this specimen denotes: baseline before first vaccination. The vaccinee samples were drawn from two UK trials, COV001 and COV002, one of which was a single-blind randomized controlled phase 2/3 trial testing AZD1222 (ChAdOx1 nCoV-19) in healthy adults. For TCRbeta chain sequencing, PBMC samples were collected from trial participants at day 0 and at day 28 after the second dose. Counted from cysteine to phenylalanine, this CDR3 has 12 amino acids. Only the CDR3 part of the read is kept: 36 bases, read in frame from the first base. Looking up the germline V gene yields CDR1 SNHLY and CDR2 FYNNEI. Relative to germline, V is 6 bases shorter and J is 0 bases shorter, with 4 bases between their ends.

This clonotype originated in an adult in good health. This chain is built from TRBV2 and TRBJ2-3; the D segment cannot be called with confidence. Sequenced material: peripheral blood, taken on day 0 of AZD1222 vaccination. The CDR3 protein: CASRGSTDTQYF. At the DNA level, the sequence is TGTGCCAGCAGAGGAAGCACAGATACGCAGTATTTT.